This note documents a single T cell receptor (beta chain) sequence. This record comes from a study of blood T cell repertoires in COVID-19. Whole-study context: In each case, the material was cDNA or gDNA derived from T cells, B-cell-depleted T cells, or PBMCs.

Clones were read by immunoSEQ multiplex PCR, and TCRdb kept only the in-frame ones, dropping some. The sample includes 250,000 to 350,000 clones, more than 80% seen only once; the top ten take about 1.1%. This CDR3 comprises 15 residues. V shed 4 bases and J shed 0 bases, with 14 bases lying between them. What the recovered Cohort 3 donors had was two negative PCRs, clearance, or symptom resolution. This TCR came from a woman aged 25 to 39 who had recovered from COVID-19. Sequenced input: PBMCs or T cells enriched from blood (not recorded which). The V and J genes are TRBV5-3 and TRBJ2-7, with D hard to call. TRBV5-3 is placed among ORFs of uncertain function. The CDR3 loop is CARSPYPENSYEQYF. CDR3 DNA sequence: TGTGCCAGAAGCCCTTACCCGGAGAACTCCTACGAGCAGTACTTC.